A selection of T cell receptor beta chains follows, all from one sample in a study of blood T cell repertoires in COVID-19. Produced via immunoSEQ multiplex PCR; TCRdb's table is partial and in-frame only. Of 150,000 or so clones detected, approximately 87% appear once; the ten largest clones hold around 4.3%. The sample consisted of PBMCs or T cells enriched from blood (not recorded which). These receptors originate from a woman aged 45-60 years who had recovered from COVID-19. Each CDR3 is given with its conserved first and last residue. Each record gives: D gene, V gene, J gene, CDR3 protein. A D gene is named only where the DNA matches it firmly.

>NA|TRBV5-1|TRBJ1-1
CASSNRASPEAFF
>TRBD1|TRBV28|TRBJ1-5
CASSLVRGNQPQHF
>TRBD1|TRBV4-3|TRBJ1-2
CASSQVTGTGGDRTF
>NA|TRBV12-3/TRBV12-4|TRBJ2-1
CASSFSPEQFF
>NA|TRBV28|TRBJ1-5
CASSLRGAMSQPQHF
>TRBD1|TRBV5-8|TRBJ1-4
CASSPGTANEKLFF
>NA|TRBV11-2|TRBJ1-2
CASSLDLQGGYTF
>TRBD1|TRBV12-3/TRBV12-4|TRBJ1-2
CASSVSGGYGYTF
>NA|TRBV12-3/TRBV12-4|TRBJ1-2
CASSLLSGDGYTF
>NA|TRBV5-1|TRBJ1-2
CASSFQNRDGYTF
>NA|TRBV27|TRBJ1-2
CASSPREGYGYTF
>NA|TRBV9|TRBJ2-1
CASSVPGSRYNEQFF
>NA|TRBV9|TRBJ1-6
CASTQWRDSSPLHF
>TRBD1|TRBV4-3|TRBJ2-1
CASSQEMARGPDEQFF
>NA|TRBV28|TRBJ1-2
CASSSGGANYGYTF
>NA|TRBV12-3/TRBV12-4|TRBJ2-5
CASSREATQYF
>TRBD1|TRBV19|TRBJ1-6
CASSKRQGWGSPLHF
>TRBD2|TRBV30|TRBJ2-3
CACTLAGPADTQYF
>NA|TRBV5-1|TRBJ1-1
CASSFLPTANTEAFF
>NA|TRBV5-1|TRBJ2-2
CASSLDGWTGELFF
>NA|TRBV28|TRBJ1-2
CASSRTGPYGYTF
>NA|TRBV19|TRBJ1-2
CASSIDGGALGYTF
>NA|TRBV6-1|TRBJ1-2
CASSDWADYGYTF
>NA|TRBV10-3|TRBJ1-6
CAITESVDSPLHF
>TRBD1|TRBV30|TRBJ1-6
CAWSRPDRVGSPLHF
>TRBD1|TRBV14|TRBJ2-5
CASSQRVMRQGQETQYF
>TRBD1|TRBV3-1/TRBV3-2|TRBJ1-2
CASRAAGGNGYTF
>NA|TRBV5-4|TRBJ1-2
CASAGGASGYTF
>NA|TRBV30|TRBJ1-2
CAWSPGGGQGYGYTF
>NA|TRBV21-1|TRBJ1-6
CASSRVSPTGKLNSPLHF
>NA|TRBV30|TRBJ1-6
CAWSVGSPLHF
>NA|TRBV3-1/TRBV3-2|TRBJ1-3
CASSQWETGNTIYF
>TRBD1|TRBV6-6|TRBJ1-1
CASSRLTPGTVNTEAFF